The 4 T cell receptor beta chains below come from one sample, sequenced in a study of blood T cells in healthy people across ages. Sample-barcoded 5' priming and a J-beta primer mix drove a second PCR of roughly 6 to 12 cycles. TCRdb fed the 5' RACE reads into MiXCR, producing one record per CDR3 protein. The sample has hundreds of thousands of distinct CDR3 sequences; around 54% are singletons. Sequences were obtained from blood. These receptors all come from a man aged 60 to 75 in good health.

The chain recombines TRBV20-1 with TRBJ2-1; 10 positions match TRBD2. CDR1 is DFQATT, CDR2 SNEGSKA, per germline (reference sequence). The CDR3 extends over 18 amino acids. V lost 1 base and J lost 3; bases outside the gene matches: 12. The CDR3: CSARVGELAGRYYNEQFF. As DNA, the CDR3 is TGCAGTGCTAGAGTGGGGGAACTAGCGGGGCGGTACTACAATGAGCAGTTCTTC.

This clonotype was recorded a few times. The CDR3, as DNA: TGCGCCAGCAGCCGGGGACTAGAAATCGGCGAGCAGTACTTC. Protein: CASSRGLEIGEQYF. This rearrangement joins TRBV5-1 to TRBJ2-4; 8 positions match TRBD2. The J call may be mistaken, given a closer DNA end match to TRBJ2-7. The CDR3 length is 14 residues. CDR1 is SGHRS, CDR2 YFSETQ, per germline.

This clonotype turned up a few times. This chain connects TRBV15 to TRBJ2-1, with 12 bases identical to TRBD2. Per the germline V gene, CDR1 is LNHNV and CDR2 is YYDKDF (reference sequence). V was pared by 0 bases and J by 0 bases, with 18 bases of the junction left unmatched. The length of the CDR3 is 23 residues. The CDR3: CATSRDSLLPRTSGASSYNEQFF. As DNA, the CDR3 is TGTGCCACCAGCAGAGATTCACTCCTCCCTCGGACTAGCGGGGCTAGCTCCTACAATGAGCAGTTCTTC.

The genes are TRBV4-1 and TRBJ2-3; 8 bases fit TRBD2. The V gene end was trimmed by 2 bases and the J gene end by 5 bases; junction bases not matched to a gene: 9. This CDR3 is 16 amino acids long. CDR1 and CDR2 from the germline V gene are MGHRA and YSYEKL. For the CDR3, the DNA is TGCGCCAGCAGCCAACGTACGGGGGGGGTTGGAGATACGCAGTATTTT. The encoded protein is CASSQRTGGVGDTQYF.